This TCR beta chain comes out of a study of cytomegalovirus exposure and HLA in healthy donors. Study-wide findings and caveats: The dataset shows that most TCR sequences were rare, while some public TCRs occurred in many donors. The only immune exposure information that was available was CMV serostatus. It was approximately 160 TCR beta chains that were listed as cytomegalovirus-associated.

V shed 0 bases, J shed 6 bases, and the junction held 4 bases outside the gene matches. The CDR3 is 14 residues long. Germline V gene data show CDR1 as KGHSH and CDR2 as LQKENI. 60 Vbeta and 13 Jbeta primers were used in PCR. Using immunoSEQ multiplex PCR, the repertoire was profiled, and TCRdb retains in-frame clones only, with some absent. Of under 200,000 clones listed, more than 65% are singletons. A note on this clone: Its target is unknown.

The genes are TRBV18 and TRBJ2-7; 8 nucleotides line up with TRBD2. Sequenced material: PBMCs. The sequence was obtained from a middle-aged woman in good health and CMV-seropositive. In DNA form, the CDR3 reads TGTGCCAGCTCACCACCGGGACTAGTTTGCGAGCAGTACTTC. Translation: CASSPPGLVCEQYF.